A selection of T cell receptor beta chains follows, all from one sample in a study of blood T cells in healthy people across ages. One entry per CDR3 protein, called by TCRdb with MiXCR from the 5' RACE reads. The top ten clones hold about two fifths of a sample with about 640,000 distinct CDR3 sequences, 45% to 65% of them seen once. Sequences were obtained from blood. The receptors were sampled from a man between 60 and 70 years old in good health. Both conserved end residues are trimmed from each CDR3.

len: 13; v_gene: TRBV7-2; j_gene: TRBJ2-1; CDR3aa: ASSSGTGGNNEQF
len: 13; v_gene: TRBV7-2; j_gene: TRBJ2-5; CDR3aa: ASSLEGPAQETQY
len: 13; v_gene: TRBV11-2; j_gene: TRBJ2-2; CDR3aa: ASRPTSGGIGELF
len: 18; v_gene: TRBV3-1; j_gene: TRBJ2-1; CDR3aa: ASSQEIGTSGAASTNEQF
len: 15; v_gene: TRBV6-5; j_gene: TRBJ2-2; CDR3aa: ASSSLSVGYITGELF
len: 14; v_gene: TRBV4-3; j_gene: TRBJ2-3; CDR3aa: ASSQAARGLTDTQY
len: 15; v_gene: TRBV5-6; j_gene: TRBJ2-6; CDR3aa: ASSSRDRDSGANVLT
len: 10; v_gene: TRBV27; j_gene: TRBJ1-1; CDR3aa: ASSSKGARAF
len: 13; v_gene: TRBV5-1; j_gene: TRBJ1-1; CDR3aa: ASSLFYSTNTEAF
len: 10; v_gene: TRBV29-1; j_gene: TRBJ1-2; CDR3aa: SVEEDNYGYT
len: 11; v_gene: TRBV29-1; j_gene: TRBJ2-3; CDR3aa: SVVLHSTDTQY
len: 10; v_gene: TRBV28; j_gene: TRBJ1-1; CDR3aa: ASSSGPTEAF
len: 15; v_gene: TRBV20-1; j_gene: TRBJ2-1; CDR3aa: SARDRLTSGGYNEQF
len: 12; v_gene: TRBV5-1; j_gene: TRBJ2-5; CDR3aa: ASSLDSGVETQY
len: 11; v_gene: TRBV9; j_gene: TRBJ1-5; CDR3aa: ACSGGLNQPQH
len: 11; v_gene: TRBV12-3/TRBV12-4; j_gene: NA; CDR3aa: ASSFVAENIQY
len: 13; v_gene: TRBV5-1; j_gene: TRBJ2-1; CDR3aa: ASSLASGGRYEQF